The T cell receptor beta chain under discussion was sequenced for a study of shared clonotypes between healthy human individuals. Profiling relied on immunoSEQ multiplex PCR, and the TCRdb table lists in-frame clones only, not all of them. The repertoire consists of some 2,400,000 clones, with around 95% occurring once and the leading ten covering roughly 0.13%. Study observations and caveats: An expected dependence of interdonor clonotype sharing on sequencing depth was noted.

Comment on this clone: The antigen remains unidentified.

The CDR3 consists of 17 residues. Trimming cost V 5 bases and J 0 bases, with 19 bases left between them. Germline lookup yields CDR1 LNHDA and CDR2 SQIVND (reference sequence). The sequencing input was naive CD4+ T cells sorted from blood. The subset: CD45RA+ positively selected. The genes are TRBV19 and TRBJ1-1, with D uncertain. The source of this sequence is a young man in good health. The chain's CDR3 is CASSAAIVGPMNTEAFF. CDR3 sequence (DNA): TGTGCCAGTAGTGCGGCCATTGTCGGTCCCATGAACACTGAAGCTTTCTTT.